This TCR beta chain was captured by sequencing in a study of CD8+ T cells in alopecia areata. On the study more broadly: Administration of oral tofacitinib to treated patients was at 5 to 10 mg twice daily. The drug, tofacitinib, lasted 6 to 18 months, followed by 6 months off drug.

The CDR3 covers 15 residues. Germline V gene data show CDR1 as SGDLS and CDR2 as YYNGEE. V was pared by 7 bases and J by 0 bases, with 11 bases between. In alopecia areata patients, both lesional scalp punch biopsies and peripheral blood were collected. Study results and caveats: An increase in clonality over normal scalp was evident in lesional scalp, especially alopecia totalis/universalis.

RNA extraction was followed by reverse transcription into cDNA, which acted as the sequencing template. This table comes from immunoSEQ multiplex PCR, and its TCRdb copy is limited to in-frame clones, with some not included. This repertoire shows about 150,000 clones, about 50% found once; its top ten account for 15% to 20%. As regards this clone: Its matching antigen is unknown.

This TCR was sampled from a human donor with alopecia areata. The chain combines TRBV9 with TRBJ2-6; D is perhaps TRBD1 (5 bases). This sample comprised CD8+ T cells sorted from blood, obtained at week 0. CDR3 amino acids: CASRTGSSGANVLTF. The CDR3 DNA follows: TGTGCCAGCCGTACAGGTAGCTCTGGGGCCAACGTCCTGACTTTC.